This T cell receptor (beta chain) was observed in a study of T cell responses to AZD1222 COVID-19 vaccine. Trimming took 3 bases from V and 11 from J; bases not matched to a gene: 4. Per germline, CDR1 MNHEY and CDR2 SMNVEV (reference sequence). The CDR3 is 12 residues long. Measured with immunoSEQ multiplex PCR; TCRdb has only the in-frame clones, and not every one. Of around 85,000 clones listed, 80% to 90% are singletons. This sequence was found in an adult in good health. The sample here was peripheral blood, taken on day 0 of AZD1222 vaccination. V usage is TRBV27 and J usage is TRBJ1-1; 9 nucleotides agree with TRBD1. The chain's CDR3 is CASSFPGQGAFF. In DNA, the CDR3 is TGTGCCAGCAGTTTTCCCGGACAGGGGGCTTTCTTT.